This TCR beta chain originates from a study of long-term antiretroviral therapy in people with HIV. The study, taken as a whole, reports: Increased diversity was seen after ART, yet it remained lower than in transplant donor controls. Nothing was known about ART adherence, viral resistance or changes in therapy.

Samples held roughly 0.95-10 million cryopreserved PBMC before DNA extraction. This clone was recorded only once. Antigen specificity is unknown. Sequencing relied on immunoSEQ assay v3.0, run at survey level. Here immunoSEQ multiplex PCR was the method, and the copy in TCRdb shows in-frame clones only, minus some. This sample carries 20,000 to 25,000 clones, around 82% of them seen once, and the ten largest clones take 8.1%. Source: unsorted PBMCs, taken at the start of antiretroviral therapy. The receptor was derived from a man aged 50 or older with HIV.

The CDR3 region has the DNA TGTGCCAGCAGTTCGAACAGGGGCTATGGCTACACCTTC. Protein product: CASSSNRGYGYTF. The J gene is TRBJ1-2, the V gene TRBV28; TRBD1 matches 7 bases. The ends lost 4 bases at V and 4 bases at J; junction bases unmatched: 3. Germline CDR1 is MDHEN and CDR2 is SYDVKM. This CDR3 spans 13 amino acids.